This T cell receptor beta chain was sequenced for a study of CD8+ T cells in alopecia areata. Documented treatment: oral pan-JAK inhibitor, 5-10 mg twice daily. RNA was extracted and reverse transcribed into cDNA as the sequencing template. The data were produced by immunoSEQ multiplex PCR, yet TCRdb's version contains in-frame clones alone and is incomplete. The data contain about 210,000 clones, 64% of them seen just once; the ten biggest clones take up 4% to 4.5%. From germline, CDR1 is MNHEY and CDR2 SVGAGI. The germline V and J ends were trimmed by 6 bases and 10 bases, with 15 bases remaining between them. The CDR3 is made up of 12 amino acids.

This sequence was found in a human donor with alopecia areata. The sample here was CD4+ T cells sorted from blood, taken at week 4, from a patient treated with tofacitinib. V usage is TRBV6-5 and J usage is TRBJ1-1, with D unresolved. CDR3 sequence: CASSLAGVAAFF. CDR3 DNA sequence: TGTGCCAGCAGCCTGGCCGGGGTCGCAGCTTTCTTT.